The rows below give T cell receptor beta chains drawn from one sample of a study of regulatory T cells in long-lasting Graves disease. Each CDR3 protein is one row after TCRdb ran MiXCR on the multiplex PCR reads. The table shows 200,000 to 250,000 distinct CDR3 sequences, with around 16% occurring only once. The sample was peripheral blood mononuclear cells (PBMCs), taken at new diagnosis, from a patient treated with antithyroid drugs. Every receptor here comes from a female donor with Graves disease. Both conserved end residues are part of each CDR3. The D gene is left open where the match is weak. Not every row has a clone size; where given, it reads once, few, many or a size class.

size	J	V	D	CDR3	DNA
many	TRBJ2-1	TRBV7-2	TRBD2	CASSFSGRGNNEQFF	TGTGCCAGCAGCTTTAGCGGGAGGGGAAACAATGAGCAGTTCTTC
many	TRBJ2-1	TRBV28	TRBD2	CASSSWASGTHNEQFF	TGTGCCAGCAGTTCCTGGGCTAGCGGGACCCACAATGAGCAGTTCTTC
many	TRBJ1-2	TRBV27	NA	CASSLTVGYGYTF	TGTGCCAGCAGTTTAACGGTGGGATATGGCTACACCTTC
many	TRBJ1-1	TRBV28	TRBD1	CASRTQTGGTEAFF	TGTGCCAGCAGGACGCAAACAGGGGGCACTGAAGCTTTCTTT
many	TRBJ2-5	TRBV20-1	NA	CSAPGSWGETQYF	TGCAGTGCTCCGGGCTCTTGGGGAGAGACCCAGTACTTC
NA	TRBJ2-7	TRBV18	NA	CASSLTGLSSYEQYF	TGTGCCAGCTCACTAACGGGCCTCAGCTCCTACGAGCAGTACTTC
many	TRBJ1-6	TRBV27	TRBD1	CASSYRDRNSPLHF	TGTGCCAGCAGTTACCGGGACAGAAATTCACCCCTCCACTTT
many	TRBJ1-1	TRBV18	NA	CASSPPPGDARAFF	TGTGCCAGCTCACCACCGCCCGGGGATGCACGGGCTTTCTTT
NA	TRBJ2-7	TRBV3-1	NA	CAVSQDLGEQYF	TGTGCCGTCAGCCAAGATCTGGGCGAGCAGTACTTC
many	TRBJ2-7	TRBV6-5	TRBD2	CASSYIRASGAYEQYF	TGTGCCAGCAGTTACATTCGGGCTAGCGGGGCCTACGAGCAGTACTTC
NA	TRBJ2-7	TRBV4-2	NA	CASSPHSGAGGYEQYF	TGTGCCAGCAGCCCACACTCGGGGGCCGGGGGCTACGAGCAGTACTTC
many	TRBJ2-1	TRBV3-1	NA	CASSQSSGDNEQFF	TGTGCCAGCAGCCAGTCCTCAGGGGACAATGAGCAGTTCTTC
few	TRBJ2-4	TRBV6-9	NA	CASSYPTLRDIQYF	TGTGCCAGCAGTTACCCGACGCTGCGGGACATTCAGTACTTC
many	TRBJ2-3	TRBV28	NA	CASSLLNWGGGTDTQYF	TGTGCCAGCAGTTTACTGAACTGGGGAGGTGGCACAGATACGCAGTATTTT
many	TRBJ2-1	TRBV10-3	NA	CAISEFQRDEQFF	TGTGCCATCAGTGAGTTCCAGCGAGATGAGCAGTTCTTC
many	TRBJ1-1	TRBV19	NA	CASSIDRYGNTEAFF	TGTGCCAGTAGTATTGATAGATATGGGAACACTGAAGCTTTCTTT
many	TRBJ1-1	TRBV6-1	NA	CASSEVPGGAFF	TGTGCCAGCAGTGAAGTTCCGGGTGGGGCTTTCTTT
NA	TRBJ1-2	TRBV6-2/TRBV6-3	NA	CASSTGSSGGYTF	TGTGCCAGCAGTACCGGATCCTCTGGAGGCTACACCTTC
many	TRBJ1-1	TRBV12-3/TRBV12-4	NA	CASSLRDGGINTEAFF	TGTGCCAGCAGTTTAAGGGACGGCGGGATTAACACTGAAGCTTTCTTT
many	TRBJ2-3	TRBV12-5	NA	CASGLGGADTQYF	TGTGCTAGTGGTTTGGGGGGGGCAGATACGCAGTATTTT
NA	TRBJ1-1	TRBV9	NA	CASSPSGTGWTEAFF	TGTGCCAGCAGTCCGTCCGGGACGGGATGGACTGAAGCTTTCTTT
NA	TRBJ2-1	TRBV10-1	NA	CASTDSGAEQFF	TGCGCCAGCACAGATAGCGGCGCTGAGCAGTTCTTC
many	TRBJ2-2	TRBV27	NA	CASLSGGGGGGELFF	TGTGCCAGCTTATCCGGGGGAGGGGGCGGCGGGGAGCTGTTTTTT
many	TRBJ2-5	TRBV19	NA	CASTSRGGGQETQYF	TGTGCCAGTACGTCTCGTGGTGGCGGCCAAGAGACCCAGTACTTC
few	TRBJ2-7	TRBV6-5	TRBD2	CASSYPGLAGIRFTYEQYF	TGTGCCAGCAGTTACCCGGGGCTAGCGGGCATTCGCTTTACCTACGAGCAGTACTTC
NA	TRBJ2-3	TRBV18	TRBD1	CASSTDRGPGSSTDTQYF	TGTGCCAGCTCTACGGACAGGGGACCGGGGAGTAGCACAGATACGCAGTATTTT
many	TRBJ2-7	TRBV25-1	NA	CASSTGVAEQYF	TGTGCCAGCAGTACGGGGGTAGCCGAACAGTACTTC